The 15 T cell receptor beta chains below were found in one sample sequenced in a study of OX40 agonist ivuxolimab in advanced cancers. Libraries were prepared by immunoSEQ multiplex PCR; TCRdb keeps only in-frame clonotypes and omits some of them. In the table there are about 80,000 clones, approximately 90% of which are singletons. Sequenced here: CD4+ or CD8+ T cells sorted from blood, sampled in a trial of the OX40 agonist ivuxolimab. Receptor source: an adult with an advanced solid tumor such as melanoma, head and neck, liver or kidney cancer.

The J gene is TRBJ1-1, the V gene TRBV7-9; perhaps TRBD1 as D (5 bases). The germline V gene encodes CDR1 SEHNR and CDR2 FQNEAQ (reference sequence). V dropped 4 bases and J dropped 6 bases, with 9 bases sitting between them. The CDR3 runs 12 residues. CDR3 nucleotides: TGTGCCAGCAGCTCCCTACAGGCTGAAGCTTTCTTT. This gives the protein CASSSLQAEAFF.

To note about this clone: This sample also contains other DNA sequences that code for the same CDR3. The chain employs TRBV7-2 and TRBJ1-1; D is undetermined. Germline assignment: CDR1 SGHTA and CDR2 FQGNSA. The germline V and J ends were trimmed by 1 base and 0 bases, with 6 bases remaining between them. The CDR3 contains 14 residues. The CDR3 DNA follows: TGTGCCAGCAGCTTAGGCGGGATGAACACTGAAGCTTTCTTT. It specifies CASSLGGMNTEAFF.

V gene TRBV9 combines with J gene TRBJ2-7; 8 nucleotides line up with TRBD1. The CDR3 sequence is 16 residues long. V lost 0 bases, J lost 1 base, and 6 bases stayed unmatched. The germline gives CDR1 SGDLS, CDR2 YYNGEE. The CDR3 loop is CASSVGVQGASYEQYF. DNA of the CDR3: TGTGCCAGCAGCGTAGGTGTCCAGGGGGCTTCCTACGAGCAGTACTTC.

The chain recombines TRBV5-4 with TRBJ2-5; no reliable D call. This CDR3 has 13 amino acids. Germline CDR1 SGHNT, CDR2 YYREEE (reference sequence). Between the trimmed V and J ends, which lost 5 bases and 4 bases, there was a span of 12 bases. CDR3 sequence reads: CASRLWVRETQYF. CDR3 sequence (DNA): TGTGCCAGCAGATTATGGGTCAGAGAGACCCAGTACTTC. The full variable domain, its missing parts supplied by reference TRBV5-4 and TRBJ2-5, is ETGVTQSPTHLIKTRGQQVTLRCSSQSGHNTVSWYQQALGQGPQFIFQYYREEENGRGNFPPRFSGLQFPNYSSELNVNALELDDSALYLCASRLWVRETQYFGPGTRLLVL.

V is TRBV7-3 and J is TRBJ1-1, with D possibly being TRBD1 (5 bases). The germline CDR1 and CDR2 sequences are SGHTA and FQGTGA. The CDR3 has 13 amino acids. Trimming shortened V by 5 bases and J by 7 bases, and 14 bases separated the two germline ends. Here the CDR3 DNA reads TGTGCCAGCAGCCTAAGCTCCAGGGATGAAGCTTTCTTT. Translated: CASSLSSRDEAFF.

This sequence joins TRBV19 and TRBJ2-1; no reliable D call. The CDR3 consists of 14 residues. V was shortened by 6 bases and J by 0 bases, with 9 bases between the two germline ends. CDR1 is LNHDA, CDR2 SQIVND, per germline (reference sequence). The CDR3 sequence: CASRPTASYNEQFF. The CDR3, as DNA: TGTGCCAGTAGGCCGACGGCCTCCTACAATGAGCAGTTCTTC.

The chain recombines TRBV7-2 with TRBJ1-2; TRBD1 matches at 8 bases. Germline CDR1 reads SGHTA; CDR2 reads FQGNSA. Unmatched junction bases numbered 6, after V lost 5 bases and J lost 4 bases. CDR3 length equals 14 residues. CDR3 sequence: CASSPDRGVYGYTF. The CDR3 DNA follows: TGTGCCAGCAGCCCCGACAGGGGCGTCTATGGCTACACCTTC.

This clone has only one observation. The chain combines TRBV5-6 with TRBJ1-2; no reliable D call. CDR1 SGHDT and CDR2 YYEEEE come from the germline V gene. V was cut by 4 bases and J by 9 bases, with 19 bases left in between. This CDR3 has 14 amino acids. The CDR3, as DNA: TGTGCCAGCAGCAAGGGAGCTGACGCGCTCCGCTACACCTTC. Translation: CASSKGADALRYTF.

The CDR3 DNA is TGTGCCAGCAGCCTAGCGTGGGGGGGCCGTGGTTACGAGCAGTACTTC. Protein: CASSLAWGGRGYEQYF. The chain couples TRBV5-5 to TRBJ2-7; weak D call: TRBD2 (7 bases). The CDR3 is 16 amino acids. Deletions cut 4 bases from V and 4 bases from J, with 21 bases between. The germline V gene encodes CDR1 SGHKS and CDR2 YYEKEE (reference sequence).

J is TRBJ2-2 and V is TRBV15; D uncertain. CDR3 size: 12 residues. The V gene's germline CDR1 is LNHNV and CDR2 YYDKDF (reference sequence). V lost 5 bases, J lost 7 bases, and 8 bases lay in between. CDR3 loop: CATSARVGELFF. CDR3 nucleotide sequence: TGTGCCACCAGCGCTAGGGTCGGGGAGCTGTTTTTT.

The V and J genes are TRBV6-6 and TRBJ2-7, with 7 bases matching TRBD1. The CDR3 has 14 residues. V shed 11 bases, J shed 2 bases, and the junction held 12 bases outside the gene matches. The germline gives CDR1 MNHNY, CDR2 SVGAGI (reference sequence). DNA of the CDR3: TGTGCCTCACGATCACAGGGGACAACCTACGAGCAGTACTTC. Translated: CASRSQGTTYEQYF.

The chain couples TRBV9 to TRBJ2-2; the match to TRBD2 covers 10 bases. V gave up 4 bases and J gave up 2 bases; unmatched junction bases: 11. In germline, CDR1 is SGDLS, CDR2 YYNGEE. The CDR3 totals 18 residues. The CDR3 bases are TGTGCCAGCAGCCCCGGGGCTAGCGGGGGTGCTAACACCGGGGAGCTGTTTTTT. Its protein is CASSPGASGGANTGELFF.

To note about this clone: Distinct nucleotide sequences in the sample also encode this CDR3. The V call is TRBV19, the J call TRBJ1-5; a possible D gene is TRBD1 (5 bases). Germline-derived CDR1 and CDR2 are LNHDA and SQIVND (reference sequence). Trimming stripped 6 bases from V and 1 base from J, with 7 bases between. The CDR3 length is 13 residues. The CDR3 here is CASRDRSNQPQHF. The CDR3 region has the DNA TGTGCCAGTAGAGACAGAAGCAATCAGCCCCAGCATTTT.

The chain couples TRBV5-1 to TRBJ1-2; D is perhaps TRBD1 (5 bases). This CDR3 is 15 amino acids long. Germline-derived CDR1 and CDR2 are SGHRS and YFSETQ. Deletions cut 2 bases from V and 2 bases from J, with 13 bases between. For the CDR3, the DNA is TGCGCCAGCAGCTTTAGAAGAACAGGAAACTATGGCTACACCTTC. Translated: CASSFRRTGNYGYTF.

The CDR3: CASSKTTNEKLFF. The CDR3 bases are TGTGCCAGTAGTAAGACAACTAATGAAAAACTGTTTTTT. The rearrangement joins TRBV19 to TRBJ1-4; D is unclear. This CDR3 comprises 13 residues. V was clipped by 4 bases and J by 0 bases, with 3 bases between them. The germline gives CDR1 LNHDA, CDR2 SQIVND (reference sequence).